The present T cell receptor (beta chain) was sequenced within a study of cytomegalovirus exposure and HLA in healthy donors. Overall study: Out of 150 million to 200 million T cells, an earlier analysis found about 120 million unique TCR beta sequences in total. Study-level findings and limits: With further analysis later on, most CMV-associated TCR beta chains appeared HLA-restricted. Researchers left out some V segments, among them TRBV6-2 and TRBV6-3, as indistinguishable.

This CDR3 region has 19 residues. Losses at the gene ends were 9 bases for V and 7 bases for J; bases not matched to a gene: 25. Germline CDR1 and CDR2: SNHLY and FYNNEI. In the PCR, 60 Vbeta and 13 Jbeta primers were used. This table comes from immunoSEQ multiplex PCR, and its TCRdb copy is limited to in-frame clones, with some not included. The data show more than 85,000 clones, less than 90% seen once. Note on this clone: Its antigen is as yet unknown.

The sequence derives from a man aged 40-49 years in good health and CMV-seronegative. Material for sequencing was PBMCs. The chain is built from TRBV2 and TRBJ2-3; 10 bases map to TRBD2. CDR3 nucleotide sequence: TGTGCCAGAGAGGGAAGAGCAAGCGGGGGGGCCAAGGAGGCAAATACGCAGTATTTT. It translates to CAREGRASGGAKEANTQYF.